These T cell receptor beta chains were read from a single sample in a study of CD8 T cells in Susac syndrome. TCRdb analysed the immunoSEQ multiplex PCR reads with MiXCR anew, one entry per CDR3 protein. The sample lists about 130,000 distinct CDR3 sequences; around 94% were seen once. Sequenced material: CD8+ T cells from PBMCs. These receptors came from a human donor with Susac syndrome. Each CDR3 is given with its conserved first and last residue. Each record gives: J gene, V gene, CDR3 protein.

>TRBJ2-1|TRBV29-1
CSVSPLGGEQFF
>TRBJ2-7|TRBV27
CASRDAGGESLPQYF
>TRBJ1-2|TRBV5-6
CASSLVQGLEYYGYTF
>TRBJ1-2|TRBV5-4
CASSKNRDTQYGYTF
>TRBJ2-7|TRBV4-1
CASSHFAGTYEQYF
>TRBJ1-2|TRBV6-2/TRBV6-3
CATRDLSDYTF
>TRBJ2-1|TRBV29-1
CSVDTVADYNEQFF
>TRBJ2-7|TRBV27
CASSLPPTSGSHEQYF
>TRBJ1-1|TRBV6-5
CASSYGQGAGTEAFF
>TRBJ1-5|TRBV28
CASSRLYGGNQPQHF
>TRBJ2-2|TRBV19
CASRPWGGTGELFF
>TRBJ2-1|TRBV12-3/TRBV12-4
CASSLFAGEGNEQFF
>TRBJ1-5|TRBV27
CASSFEQGWPQHF